The 32 T cell receptor beta chains below come from one sample, sequenced in a study of long-term antiretroviral therapy in people with HIV. Survey level was the resolution at which the v3.0 immunoSEQ assay ran. The protocol was immunoSEQ multiplex PCR, while the TCRdb copy is restricted to in-frame clones and leaves out a portion. The data contain about 35,000 clones, about 94% of them singletons. The source was unsorted PBMCs, collected 4.1 years after starting antiretroviral therapy. Receptors were obtained from a woman in her forties or fifties with HIV.

The CDR3 loop is CASSQTGIDSYNEQFF. In DNA form, the CDR3 reads TGTGCCAGCAGCCAGACAGGGATCGACTCCTACAATGAGCAGTTCTTC. The rearrangement uses TRBV4-2 and TRBJ2-1; 7 nucleotides match TRBD1. Germline V gene data show CDR1 as LGHNA and CDR2 as YNFKEQ. With V trimmed by 3 bases and J by 0 bases, 5 bases remained unmatched. CDR3 length equals 16 residues.

The V gene is TRBV4-1, the J gene TRBJ1-1, with TRBD1 matching 8 bases. The CDR3 consists of 15 residues. After removal of 3 bases from V and 6 bases from J, the junction contained 9 bases not matched to a gene. Germline CDR1 MGHRA, CDR2 YSYEKL. CDR3 coding DNA: TGCGCCAGCAGCCAGCTGGACAGGGCTAACCCTGAAGCTTTCTTT. Translating gives CASSQLDRANPEAFF.

This chain uses TRBV7-2 with TRBJ2-5, with TRBD2 identical over 13 bases. V lost 5 bases to trimming and J lost 5 bases; unmatched junction nucleotides: 8. The CDR3 consists of 16 residues. The germline gives CDR1 SGHTA, CDR2 FQGNSA. The CDR3 is CASSQGTSGVVETQYF. CDR3 DNA: TGTGCCAGCAGCCAAGGGACTAGCGGGGTCGTTGAGACCCAGTACTTC. Full variable domain (remainder filled in from reference TRBV7-2 and TRBJ2-5): GAGVSQSPSNKVTEKGKDVELRCDPISGHTALYWYRQSLGQGLEFLIYFQGNSAPDKSGLPSDRFSAERTGGSVSTLTIQRTQQEDSAVYLCASSQGTSGVVETQYFGPGTRLLVL.

V is TRBV11-2 and J is TRBJ1-3; D is unclear. V was clipped by 3 bases and J by 0 bases, with 6 bases between them. The CDR3 extends over 14 amino acids. In germline, CDR1 is SGHAT, CDR2 FQNNGV. The DNA for the CDR3 is TGTGCCAGCAGCTTTCAGAGCTCTGGAAACACCATATATTTT. It yields the protein CASSFQSSGNTIYF.

The rearrangement uses TRBV6-5 and TRBJ2-7; 10 bases align to TRBD1. The CDR3 loop spans 14 amino acids. V lost 7 bases, J lost 4 bases, and 7 bases stayed unmatched. The germline gives CDR1 MNHEY, CDR2 SVGAGI. CDR3 sequence reads: CASTRDRGAYEQYF. CDR3 in DNA: TGTGCCAGCACGAGGGACAGGGGTGCGTACGAGCAGTACTTC.

The table lists this clone with a count of one. This chain joins TRBV5-1 and TRBJ1-2; tentative D call: TRBD1 (5 bases). From germline, CDR1 is SGHRS and CDR2 YFSETQ. This CDR3 comprises 13 residues. The V gene lost 2 bases and the J gene lost 6 bases, with 11 bases spanning the gap. The chain's CDR3 is CASSLPLGDGYTF. The DNA for the CDR3 is TGCGCCAGCAGCTTACCCTTAGGGGATGGCTACACCTTC.

This chain links TRBV7-9 with TRBJ2-3, with D possibly being TRBD1 (5 bases). V was clipped by 4 bases and J by 4 bases, with 12 bases between them. The CDR3 loop spans 14 amino acids. The germline CDR1 and CDR2 sequences are SEHNR and FQNEAQ (reference sequence). CDR3 sequence: CASSSRVGSDTQYF. The CDR3 nucleotides are TGTGCCAGCAGCTCCAGGGTCGGTTCAGATACGCAGTATTTT.

V and J are TRBV9 and TRBJ2-3; possible D gene TRBD2, 6 bases. Germline V gives CDR1 SGDLS, CDR2 YYNGEE. The CDR3 is 12 residues long. The ends were cut back, 4 bases at V and 9 bases at J, with 12 bases in the middle. The CDR3 loop is CASSLSGGTQYF. The DNA for the CDR3 is TGTGCCAGCAGCCTGTCAGGAGGGACGCAGTATTTT. Full variable domain (rest looked up from reference TRBV9 and TRBJ2-3): DSGVTQTPKHLITATGQRVTLRCSPRSGDLSVYWYQQSLDQGLQFLIQYYNGEERAKGNILERFSAQQFPDLHSELNLSSLELGDSALYFCASSLSGGTQYFGPGTRLTVL.

V usage is TRBV6-6 and J usage is TRBJ2-5; D may be TRBD1 (5 bases). Germline CDR1 MNHNY, CDR2 SVGAGI (reference sequence). The CDR3 consists of 12 residues. V lost 6 bases and J 5 bases, leaving 10 bases between the germline ends. In DNA, the CDR3 is TGTGCCAGCAGACAGGTCTCGGAGACCCAGTACTTC. It yields the protein CASRQVSETQYF.

V gene TRBV5-8 combines with J gene TRBJ1-2; 7 bases map to TRBD1. V lost 4 bases, J lost 9 bases, and 9 bases stayed unmatched. CDR3 length: 13 residues. CDR1 and CDR2 from the germline V gene are SGHTS and YDEGEE. In nucleotides, the CDR3 is TGTGCCAGCAGCCCCGCAGGGGGGGAAAGCTACACCTTC. Its protein product is CASSPAGGESYTF.

The J gene is TRBJ2-1, the V gene TRBV19; D remains unclear. Germline V CDR1 and CDR2: LNHDA, SQIVND (reference sequence). With 3 bases removed from V and 10 bases from J, the gap between germline ends came to 13 bases. This CDR3 contains 13 residues. The CDR3 DNA is TGTGCCAGTAGTATTGGCGACCCTCGGGAGCAGTTCTTC. Translating it yields CASSIGDPREQFF.

Concerning this clone: The sample carries other DNA sequences with the same CDR3. The gene calls are TRBV19 and TRBJ1-1, with a tentative D call TRBD1 (5 bases). CDR3 size: 13 residues. Trimming shortened V by 5 bases and J by 2 bases, and 9 bases separated the two germline ends. CDR1 and CDR2 from the germline V gene are LNHDA and SQIVND (reference sequence). In DNA, the CDR3 is TGTGCCAGTAGTCGACAGACCAACACTGAAGCTTTCTTT. Amino acid sequence: CASSRQTNTEAFF.

J is TRBJ2-5 and V is TRBV9; 7 bases line up with TRBD1. The ends lost 6 bases at V and 5 bases at J; junction bases unmatched: 13. This CDR3 has 15 amino acids. Germline V gene data show CDR1 as SGDLS and CDR2 as YYNGEE. CDR3 nucleotides: TGTGCCAGCACTTCAAGCGACAGGGTCTTCGAGACCCAGTACTTC. Its translation is CASTSSDRVFETQYF.

V is TRBV30 and J is TRBJ1-2; D uncertain. The V end lost 4 bases, the J end lost 7 bases, and 16 bases lay between the germline ends. CDR3 length: 13 residues. Germline V gives CDR1 GTSNPN, CDR2 SVGIG (reference sequence). The CDR3 protein is CAWKATLVGGYTF. CDR3 DNA: TGTGCCTGGAAGGCAACATTAGTGGGTGGCTACACCTTC. The full variable domain, its missing parts supplied by reference TRBV30 and TRBJ1-2, is SQTIHQWPATLVQPVGSPLSLECTVEGTSNPNLYWYRQAAGRGLQLLFYSVGIGQISSEVPQNLSASRPQDRQFILSSKKLLLSDSGFYLCAWKATLVGGYTFGSGTRLTVV.

The chain employs TRBV15 and TRBJ2-1; TRBD1 or TRBD2 may be the D gene (6 bases each). This CDR3 spans 13 amino acids. Deletions cut 1 base from V and 13 bases from J, with 14 bases between. Germline values: CDR1 LNHNV, CDR2 YYDKDF (reference sequence). In DNA form, the CDR3 reads TGTGCCACCAGCAGAGGGGGGGCCGGTAGTCAGTTCTTC. Translating gives CATSRGGAGSQFF.

The chain is built from TRBV30 and TRBJ2-7, with D possibly being TRBD2 (6 bases). Germline assignment: CDR1 GTSNPN and CDR2 SVGIG (reference sequence). V was shortened by 5 bases and J by 7 bases, with 12 bases between the two germline ends. This CDR3 has 11 amino acids. The CDR3 region has the DNA TGTGCCTGGTCCGTCGGAGGGGAGCAGTACTTC. This sequence encodes CAWSVGGEQYF.

V usage is TRBV27 and J usage is TRBJ2-3; 11 bases map to TRBD1. The trim removed 3 bases at V and 2 bases at J, leaving 1 base unmatched. CDR1 MNHEY and CDR2 SMNVEV come from the germline V gene (reference sequence). This CDR3 comprises 15 residues. The CDR3 region is CASSFGQGATDTQYF. Here the CDR3 DNA reads TGTGCCAGCAGTTTCGGACAGGGGGCCACAGATACGCAGTATTTT.

This sequence joins TRBV2 and TRBJ2-7, with D possibly TRBD2 on 5 matching bases. Germline V lookup: CDR1 SNHLY, CDR2 FYNNEI. Trimming removed 8 bases from V and 4 bases from J, with 15 bases in between. The CDR3 spans 13 residues. This CDR3 reads CASSTELGYEQYF. CDR3 DNA sequence: TGTGCCAGCTCTACTGAACTAGGTTACGAGCAGTACTTC.

The chain carries TRBV27 and TRBJ1-4; D gene ambiguous. V dropped 4 bases and J dropped 0 bases, with 18 bases sitting between them. Germline V CDR1 and CDR2: MNHEY, SMNVEV (reference sequence). This CDR3 contains 18 residues. DNA of the CDR3: TGTGCCAGCAGTTCGTCTACCAGTGGCCGTTCAACTAATGAAAAACTGTTTTTT. Translation: CASSSSTSGRSTNEKLFF.

V gene TRBV5-1 combines with J gene TRBJ1-1; tentatively, D is TRBD1 (6 bases). The germline V gene encodes CDR1 SGHRS and CDR2 YFSETQ. The CDR3 sequence is 13 residues long. V dropped 3 bases and J dropped 5 bases, with 11 bases sitting between them. CDR3 nucleotide sequence: TGCGCCAGCAGCTGGACAGATAGGACTGAAGCTTTCTTT. Translating it yields CASSWTDRTEAFF.

The chain links TRBV25-1 to TRBJ2-7; D is possibly TRBD1 or TRBD2 (5 bases each). The V end lost 7 bases, the J end lost 6 bases, and 16 bases lay between the germline ends. The CDR3 loop spans 13 amino acids. Germline V gene lookup returns CDR1 MGHDK and CDR2 SYGVNS. DNA for the CDR3: TGTGCCAGCACCCACCCGGGGCGTCTCGAGCAGTACTTC. Protein sequence: CASTHPGRLEQYF.

The gene calls are TRBV7-2 and TRBJ1-2; TRBD1 aligns across 7 bases. Per the germline V gene, CDR1 is SGHTA and CDR2 is FQGNSA. V dropped 5 bases and J dropped 0; count of bases not matched to a gene: 6. The length of the CDR3 is 15 residues. The CDR3 region has the DNA TGTGCCAGCAGCCCCCGGACAGGACCTAACTATGGCTACACCTTC. Translating gives CASSPRTGPNYGYTF.

The rearrangement links TRBV5-6 to TRBJ2-5; 9 bases map to TRBD2. J lost 1 base, V lost 3 bases, and 13 bases had no gene match. Germline CDR1 SGHDT, CDR2 YYEEEE. The CDR3 consists of 18 residues. The CDR3, as DNA: TGTGCCAGCAGCTCCTTGACCCTTAGCGGGGGACGCCAAGAGACCCAGTACTTC. Its protein is CASSSLTLSGGRQETQYF.

In its sample, this clone was seen once. This chain links TRBV6-4 with TRBJ1-2, with D hard to call. CDR3 length: 13 amino acids. Per the germline V gene, CDR1 is MRHNA and CDR2 is SNTAGT. Trimming cost V 2 bases and J 4 bases, with 8 bases left between them. Here the CDR3 DNA reads TGTGCCAGCAGTGACGAGACCGGCTATGGCTACACCTTC. Protein: CASSDETGYGYTF.

The V gene is TRBV5-6, the J gene TRBJ2-7, with D maybe TRBD1 (5 bases). This CDR3 is built from 12 residues. Germline V gene lookup returns CDR1 SGHDT and CDR2 YYEEEE. The V end lost 2 bases, the J end lost 6 bases, and 9 bases lay between the germline ends. The CDR3 spells CASSLIGVEQYF. For the CDR3, the DNA is TGTGCCAGCAGCTTAATAGGGGTCGAGCAGTACTTC.

CDR3 amino acids: CASSLSAPPEEGYTF. The CDR3 DNA is TGTGCCAGCAGCTTATCGGCCCCGCCGGAGGAAGGCTACACCTTC. This sequence joins TRBV7-9 and TRBJ1-2, with D uncertain. This CDR3 comprises 15 residues. Per the germline V gene, CDR1 is SEHNR and CDR2 is FQNEAQ (reference sequence). Between the trimmed V and J ends, which lost 2 bases and 8 bases, there was a span of 18 bases.

V is TRBV6-5 and J is TRBJ1-6, with D tentatively TRBD1 (5 bases). The CDR3 loop spans 14 amino acids. The germline V gene has CDR1 MNHEY and CDR2 SVGAGI. V was clipped by 8 bases and J by 7 bases, with 15 bases between them. The CDR3 DNA reads as TGTGCCAGCCGCTATAGGGGCTGGAATTCACCCCTCCACTTT. Amino acids: CASRYRGWNSPLHF.

The rearrangement joins TRBV18 to TRBJ2-2; D may be TRBD2 (5 bases). V gave up 2 bases and J gave up 6 bases, with 16 bases separating them. Germline lookup yields CDR1 KGHSH and CDR2 LQKENI. CDR3 length equals 16 residues. The DNA for the CDR3 is TGTGCCAGCTCACCATCGCTAGCCGCCGGTTCCGGGGAGCTGTTTTTT. Encoded protein: CASSPSLAAGSGELFF.

Worth noting for this clone: The germline gene is not matched at one end of the junction; a read error may be the cause. The chain recombines TRBV19 with TRBJ2-5; 8 bases map to TRBD2. Germline loops: CDR1 LNHDA, CDR2 SQIVND (reference sequence). CDR3 length: 11 amino acids. This CDR3 is CARTIPGLEHF. The CDR3 nucleotides are TGTGCCAGGACGATCCCGGGACTAGAGCACTTC.

The chain is built from TRBV7-8 and TRBJ1-2; D possibly corresponds to TRBD1 (5 bases). Trimming took off 4 bases at V and 3 bases at J, with 15 bases between the two ends. The CDR3 spans 15 residues. Per the germline V gene, CDR1 is SGHVS and CDR2 is FQNEAQ. The CDR3 DNA reads as TGTGCCAGCAGCTCTAGGATGCCAGGGTACTATGGCTACACCTTC. It translates to CASSSRMPGYYGYTF.

Only one count was recorded for this clone. This chain links TRBV6-1 with TRBJ1-2; 7 bases fit TRBD1. J was trimmed by 7 bases and V by 10 bases; bases with no gene match: 12. The CDR3 spans 13 residues. Germline V gives CDR1 MNHNS, CDR2 SASEGT. The CDR3 region is CATSIDRVGGYTF. In DNA, the CDR3 is TGTGCCACCTCGATTGACAGGGTAGGTGGCTACACCTTC.

The V gene is TRBV7-2, the J gene TRBJ2-7; D gene unclear. This CDR3 region has 12 residues. V was shortened by 4 bases and J by 0 bases, with 4 bases between the two germline ends. Germline V lookup: CDR1 SGHTA, CDR2 FQGNSA. The CDR3 region is CASSSSSYEQYF. The CDR3 DNA sequence: TGTGCCAGCAGCTCTAGCTCCTACGAGCAGTACTTC.